This T cell receptor beta chain was found in a study of beta chain features in type 1 diabetes. The CDR3 runs 13 residues. Per germline, CDR1 SGHNT and CDR2 YYREEE (reference sequence). V gave up 5 bases and J gave up 3 bases, with 11 bases separating them. Expressed TCRB transcripts were sequenced, since all the RNA that had been isolated was reverse transcribed. Sequenced by immunoSEQ multiplex PCR; TCRdb stores in-frame clones only, minus some. This sample has 200,000 to 250,000 clones; about 9.3% occur once, and the top ten carry just under 0.035%. This clone has a handful of counts. The clonotype originates from a woman aged 18-29 years in good health. The V gene is TRBV5-4, the J gene TRBJ1-1; unclear D gene. Sequenced input: naive CD4+ T cells from blood. The CDR3 DNA follows: TGTGCCAGCAGACTAAGCTCGGACACTGAAGCTTTCTTT. It is translated as CASRLSSDTEAFF.